The 15 T cell receptor beta chains presented below share a single source sample, sequenced in a study of radiotherapy plus CTLA-4 blockade in lung cancer. The repertoire was sequenced with immunoSEQ multiplex PCR; TCRdb's copy has only in-frame clones and lacks some. In the table there are about 25,000 clones, about three quarters of which are singletons. The specimen comprised peripheral blood, sampled from a patient treated with radiotherapy plus ipilimumab. Receptor source: a human donor with non-small cell lung cancer who had stable disease on radiotherapy plus ipilimumab.

This rearrangement joins TRBV28 to TRBJ2-1, with D possibly TRBD1 on 5 matching bases. Trimming cost V 4 bases and J 15 bases, with 16 bases left between them. The CDR3 runs 12 residues. Germline values: CDR1 MDHEN, CDR2 SYDVKM. This chain's CDR3 is CASSSLRQSRFF. CDR3 DNA sequence: TGTGCCAGCAGTTCCCTTCGACAGTCCCGGTTCTTC.

The rearrangement uses TRBV7-9 and TRBJ1-5; perhaps TRBD1 as D (5 bases). Trimming cost V 5 bases and J 3 bases, with 11 bases left between them. The CDR3 sequence is 14 residues long. Looked up from germline, CDR1 is SEHNR and CDR2 is FQNEAQ (reference sequence). The CDR3 is CASSRDGFNQPQHF. The CDR3 nucleotides read TGTGCCAGCAGCCGGGACGGATTCAATCAGCCCCAGCATTTT.

The table lists this clone with a count of one. The sample carries other DNA sequences with the same CDR3. The chain joins TRBV7-9 to TRBJ2-3; D gene unclear. The CDR3 length is 13 residues. The germline gives CDR1 SEHNR, CDR2 FQNEAQ (reference sequence). Trimming stripped 6 bases from V and 0 bases from J, with 7 bases between. The CDR3 region has the DNA TGTGCCAGCAGGGTGGGGAGCACAGATACGCAGTATTTT. Encoded protein: CASRVGSTDTQYF. Complete variable domain (other parts from reference TRBV7-9 and TRBJ2-3): DTGVSQNPRHKITKRGQNVTFRCDPISEHNRLYWYRQTLGQGPEFLTYFQNEAQLEKSRLLSDRFSAERPKGSFSTLEIQRTEQGDSAMYLCASRVGSTDTQYFGPGTRLTVL.

This clone was found once. The rearrangement uses TRBV5-1 and TRBJ2-7; 9 bases map to TRBD2. V dropped 2 bases and J dropped 4; count of bases not matched to a gene: 4. From germline, CDR1 is SGHRS and CDR2 YFSETQ. This CDR3 is built from 14 residues. Here the CDR3 reads CASSFGGRGYEQYF. CDR3 nucleotide sequence: TGCGCCAGCAGCTTTGGCGGGAGGGGTTACGAGCAGTACTTC.

The V call is TRBV6-5, the J call TRBJ2-1; weak D call: TRBD2 (6 bases). The CDR3 length is 15 residues. Germline values: CDR1 MNHEY, CDR2 SVGAGI. Between the trimmed V and J ends, which lost 6 bases and 3 bases, there was a span of 15 bases. CDR3 loop: CASSFLDGGYNEQFF. For the CDR3, the DNA is TGTGCCAGCAGCTTCCTCGACGGGGGCTACAATGAGCAGTTCTTC.

This sequence joins TRBV19 and TRBJ2-3; D may match TRBD1 or TRBD2 (5 bases each). CDR1 is LNHDA, CDR2 SQIVND, per germline (reference sequence). This CDR3 contains 13 residues. With 5 bases removed from V and 4 bases from J, the gap between germline ends came to 10 bases. CDR3 loop: CASSRRDPDTQYF. Here the CDR3 DNA reads TGTGCCAGTAGTCGCCGGGACCCAGATACGCAGTATTTT.

This chain connects TRBV10-2 to TRBJ2-7, with D unresolved. Germline CDR1 WSHSY, CDR2 SAAADI. The CDR3 covers 14 residues. Between the trimmed V and J ends, which lost 3 bases and 0 bases, there was a span of 9 bases. CDR3 DNA: TGCGCCAGCAGTGATCGTGGGTACTCCTACGAGCAGTACTTC. Its translation: CASSDRGYSYEQYF.

The gene calls are TRBV6-5 and TRBJ2-7; 11 bases agree with TRBD2. This CDR3 contains 16 residues. Per the germline V gene, CDR1 is MNHEY and CDR2 is SVGAGI. J gave up 4 bases and V 4 bases, and 9 bases lay outside the gene matches. CDR3 protein: CASSSLQLAGDYEQYF. For the CDR3, the DNA is TGTGCCAGCAGTTCACTACAACTAGCGGGGGATTACGAGCAGTACTTC.

There are a few counts of this clone. This chain joins TRBV9 and TRBJ1-1; D is perhaps TRBD1 (5 bases). The CDR3 is made up of 16 amino acids. The germline gives CDR1 SGDLS, CDR2 YYNGEE. Trimming pared 3 bases from V and 7 bases from J, leaving 22 bases between. This CDR3 is CASSDLGGPSGGEAFF. The CDR3 DNA follows: TGTGCCAGCAGCGATCTAGGAGGGCCATCGGGGGGTGAAGCTTTCTTT.

This chain links TRBV13 with TRBJ1-2; D is unclear. CDR1 PRHDT and CDR2 FYEKMQ come from the germline V gene (reference sequence). V was shortened by 1 base and J by 7 bases, with 7 bases between the two germline ends. This CDR3 has 12 residues. DNA of the CDR3: TGTGCCAGCAGCTTAGAAGGGCTTGGCTACACCTTC. This translates into CASSLEGLGYTF. The full variable domain, rest sourced from reference TRBV13 and TRBJ1-2, is AAGVIQSPRHLIKEKRETATLKCYPIPRHDTVYWYQQGPGQDPQFLISFYEKMQSDKGSIPDRFSAQQFSDYHSELNMSSLELGDSALYFCASSLEGLGYTFGSGTRLTVV.

Here the CDR3 reads CASSFDRDNQPQHF. CDR3 in DNA: TGTGCCAGCAGTTTTGACAGGGACAATCAGCCCCAGCATTTT. The chain carries TRBV5-6 and TRBJ1-5, with 7 nucleotides matching TRBD1. This CDR3 is built from 14 residues. With 5 bases clipped from V and 3 bases from J, the junction kept 5 bases outside the gene matches. Germline loops: CDR1 SGHDT, CDR2 YYEEEE.

The V call is TRBV29-1, the J call TRBJ2-1, with 7 nucleotides matching TRBD2. This CDR3 spans 13 amino acids. The V gene's germline CDR1 is SQVTM and CDR2 ANQGSEA. The trim removed 6 bases at V and 8 bases at J, leaving 10 bases unmatched. In DNA, the CDR3 is TGCAGCGTCTCTGAGCTAGCGGCGGATGAGCAGTTCTTC. Protein product: CSVSELAADEQFF.

This chain links TRBV5-1 with TRBJ2-1; 9 bases are a match to TRBD2. The CDR3 extends over 15 amino acids. Germline V lookup: CDR1 SGHRS, CDR2 YFSETQ. Trimming removed 2 bases from V and 6 bases from J; junction bases left unmatched: 6. The CDR3 spells CASSFSREGRNEQFF. Here the CDR3 DNA reads TGCGCCAGCAGCTTCTCGCGGGAGGGCCGCAATGAGCAGTTCTTC.

The chain links TRBV6-6 to TRBJ2-3; 7 nucleotides line up with TRBD2. The germline V gene has CDR1 MNHNY and CDR2 SVGAGI (reference sequence). Unmatched junction bases numbered 9, after V lost 6 bases and J lost 0 bases. The CDR3 spans 16 residues. Here the CDR3 reads CASRPLAVGSTDTQYF. The CDR3 DNA sequence: TGTGCCAGCAGACCCCTAGCGGTCGGAAGCACAGATACGCAGTATTTT.

CDR3 region: CASSILGEQPQHF. The CDR3 region has the DNA TGTGCCAGCAGTATACTAGGGGAGCAGCCCCAGCATTTT. The rearrangement links TRBV28 to TRBJ1-5; D is possibly TRBD1 (5 bases). CDR1 is MDHEN, CDR2 SYDVKM, per germline. Deletions cut 5 bases from V and 7 bases from J, with 12 bases between. The CDR3 extends over 13 amino acids.